This TCR beta chain is from a study of vaccination effects on CD4 cells after COVID-19. Study observations and caveats: Convalescent patients in the study were few, and early post-infection timepoints were absent. Infection- and vaccine-induced clones contracted markedly late after vaccination.

V lost 2 bases and J 4 bases, leaving 9 bases between the germline ends. Germline loops: CDR1 MNHEY, CDR2 SVGAGI. This CDR3 has 14 amino acids. Within the ViraFEST assay, antigen-specific CD4+ T cells underwent expansion with viral peptide pools prior to sequencing. Cultured cells yielded isolated CD4+ T cells after more than nine days. Vaccine recipients, nucleocapsid antibody negative, had no prior SARS-CoV-2 infection. PBMC were cultured at a few million per well with around 9.2 IU/ml IL-2 and 10 ug/ml peptides. Half-medium replacement with IL-2 medium occurred on days 3 and 7. Sequencing was performed with immunoSEQ multiplex PCR; in TCRdb, only in-frame clones are kept and a portion is missing. Among under 55,000 clones listed, 75% to 85% were seen once. With respect to this clone: What it recognizes is unknown.

The TCR sequence derives from a human donor who received a COVID-19 vaccine. The rearrangement joins TRBV6-5 to TRBJ1-3, with TRBD1 as a possible D gene (6 bases). Here the sequenced sample was CD4+ T cells from PBMCs cultured with HCoV-OC43 spike peptides, taken before COVID-19 vaccination. This sample's subset: HCoV-OC43 spike overlapping peptide pool stimulation. In DNA form, the CDR3 reads TGTGCCAGCAGTTACGGGGGGCCAGGAAACACCATATATTTT. Its translation: CASSYGGPGNTIYF.